These 25 T cell receptor beta chains were sequenced from one sample in a study of blood T cells in healthy people across ages. Primers used in a second PCR of about 6 to 11 cycles were a sample-barcoded 5' primer and a J-beta primer mix. TCRdb processed the 5' RACE reads anew with MiXCR; each CDR3 protein has one entry. Among 950,000 to 1,200,000 distinct CDR3 sequences listed, around two fifths were seen once. The material sequenced was blood. Receptors originate from a man younger than 35 in good health.

This rearrangement joins TRBV6-2 or TRBV6-3 to TRBJ1-1; D is undetermined. CDR1 and CDR2 (germline): MNHEY, SVGEGT. The CDR3 contains 16 residues. Trimming removed 2 bases from V and 0 bases from J, with 13 bases in between. The CDR3 here is CASSYGPDTLNTEAFF. In DNA, the CDR3 is TGTGCCAGCAGTTACGGGCCTGACACTTTGAACACTGAAGCTTTCTTT.

The chain joins TRBV6-5 to TRBJ1-6, with 8 bases fitting TRBD1. Germline values: CDR1 MNHEY, CDR2 SVGAGI. The CDR3 has 13 residues. With 7 bases clipped from V and 15 bases from J, the junction kept 11 bases outside the gene matches. In DNA form, the CDR3 reads TGTGCCAGCAAGGGACAGGTGCAGGGACTCCTCCACTTT. Amino acid sequence: CASKGQVQGLLHF.

This CDR3 is CASSPSLDYPSTDTQYF. The CDR3 DNA follows: TGTGCCAGCAGCCCGTCATTGGACTACCCTAGCACAGATACGCAGTATTTT. V gene TRBV7-3 combines with J gene TRBJ2-3; D is perhaps TRBD2 (6 bases). The CDR3 covers 17 residues. Trimming removed 5 bases from V and 0 bases from J, with 18 bases in between. Germline V CDR1 and CDR2: SGHTA, FQGTGA.

The chain couples TRBV27 to TRBJ2-4; 7 nucleotides agree with TRBD1. The end of the DNA fits TRBJ2-7 better, so the J call may be wrong. The germline gives CDR1 MNHEY, CDR2 SMNVEV (reference sequence). The CDR3 loop spans 14 amino acids. The CDR3 nucleotides read TGTGCCAGCAGCCCCACCGGGACAGTCCACGAGCAGTACTTC. It specifies CASSPTGTVHEQYF.

This chain links TRBV7-2 with TRBJ2-5; 9 positions agree with TRBD1. The CDR3 is 15 amino acids. The V segment lost 4 bases and the J segment 11 bases; nucleotides outside the gene matches: 14. The germline CDR1 and CDR2 sequences are SGHTA and FQGNSA. The CDR3 bases are TGTGCCAGCAGCTACGACAGGGGGTTCCACAATGAGCAGTACTTC. Translating it yields CASSYDRGFHNEQYF.

V is TRBV27 and J is TRBJ2-1, with D perhaps TRBD2 (6 bases). This CDR3 spans 19 amino acids. Germline CDR1 reads MNHEY; CDR2 reads SMNVEV (reference sequence). Trimming removed 2 bases from V and 5 bases from J, with 25 bases in between. The CDR3 loop reads CASSLGGWPLIETHNEQFF. CDR3 in DNA: TGTGCCAGCAGTTTAGGGGGGTGGCCCTTGATAGAGACACACAATGAGCAGTTCTTC.

This clonotype was picked up a small number of times. The chain joins TRBV9 to TRBJ1-1, with 8 bases fitting TRBD1. Germline V lookup: CDR1 SGDLS, CDR2 YYNGEE. The CDR3 contains 18 residues. V was pared by 3 bases and J by 0 bases, with 13 bases of the junction left unmatched. The CDR3 nucleotides read TGTGCCAGCAGCGCGGACCCCGGACAGGGCAACATGAACACTGAAGCTTTCTTT. As protein: CASSADPGQGNMNTEAFF.

The chain combines TRBV6-5 with TRBJ2-7; unclear D gene. CDR1 is MNHEY, CDR2 SVGAGI, per germline. CDR3 length equals 14 residues. Trimming took 6 bases from V and 2 from J, leaving 14 bases between them. The CDR3 bases are TGTGCCAGCAGCGACACGACCCCGACCTACGAGCAGTACTTC. It specifies CASSDTTPTYEQYF.

This clonotype was counted between two and nine times. The gene calls are TRBV6-4 and TRBJ1-2; perhaps TRBD1 as D (6 bases). The germline V gene encodes CDR1 MRHNA and CDR2 SNTAGT. Trimming left V 0 bases short and J 6 bases short, with 11 bases between. This CDR3 contains 14 residues. CDR3 region: CASSDSYRANGYTF. The CDR3 DNA sequence: TGTGCCAGCAGTGACTCGTACAGGGCGAATGGCTACACCTTC.

This clonotype was picked up a small number of times. The rearrangement uses TRBV6-5 and TRBJ2-7, with 10 positions matching TRBD2. The CDR3 loop spans 17 amino acids. After removal of 6 bases from V and 4 bases from J, the junction contained 15 bases not matched to a gene. In germline, CDR1 is MNHEY, CDR2 SVGAGI. CDR3 loop: CASSLLPSSGGSYEQYF. In DNA form, the CDR3 reads TGTGCCAGCAGCCTACTCCCCTCTAGCGGGGGAAGTTACGAGCAGTACTTC.

This clonotype was seen once. An end of the junction does not agree with germline; a read error may underlie this. The chain employs TRBV7-8 and TRBJ1-6; 7 nucleotides agree with TRBD1. The CDR3 is 17 residues long. Germline CDR1 and CDR2: SGHVS and FQNEAQ. CDR3 nucleotides: TGTGCCAGCAGCTTAGGGAAGAGGGGACAGTATAGTTCACCCCTCCACTTT. It yields the protein CASSLGKRGQYSSPLHF.

V and J are TRBV27 and TRBJ1-4; 9 positions agree with TRBD1. The V gene end was trimmed by 5 bases and the J gene end by 1 base; junction bases not matched to a gene: 5. CDR1 and CDR2 from the germline V gene are MNHEY and SMNVEV (reference sequence). The CDR3 covers 16 residues. The CDR3: CASSPGQGLTNEKLFF. DNA for the CDR3: TGTGCCAGCAGTCCGGGACAGGGTCTAACTAATGAAAAACTGTTTTTT.

In its sample, this clonotype was seen a few times. CDR3 in amino acids: CASSLPASSYNEQFF. Written as DNA, the CDR3 is TGCGCCAGCAGCTTACCGGCAAGCTCCTACAATGAGCAGTTCTTC. This chain links TRBV5-1 with TRBJ2-1; D is uncertain. Trimming removed 2 bases at V and 0 bases at J, with 9 bases between. The CDR3 loop spans 15 amino acids. Germline V gene sequence: CDR1 SGHRS, CDR2 YFSETQ.

The J gene is TRBJ2-3, the V gene TRBV4-3; D not resolved. Trimming shortened V by 0 bases and J by 0 bases, and 22 bases separated the two germline ends. Germline CDR1 is LGHNA and CDR2 is YSLEER. The CDR3 length is 20 residues. In nucleotides, the CDR3 is TGCGCCAGCAGCCAAGATCCGCCCGTTGTCCCATACTCTAGCACAGATACGCAGTATTTT. It translates to CASSQDPPVVPYSSTDTQYF.

CDR3 DNA sequence: TGTGCCAGCAGGGCCAGACAGGGAGAGACCCAGTACTTC. Its translation: CASRARQGETQYF. The chain links TRBV6-5 to TRBJ2-5, with TRBD1 matching 7 bases. The CDR3 is 13 residues long. Trimming cost V 6 bases and J 4 bases; bases outside gene matches: 5. The germline CDR1 and CDR2 sequences are MNHEY and SVGAGI.

This chain links TRBV28 with TRBJ2-5; TRBD1 matches 8 bases. This CDR3 has 17 amino acids. Per the germline V gene, CDR1 is MDHEN and CDR2 is SYDVKM. V lost 3 bases to trimming and J lost 4 bases; unmatched junction nucleotides: 13. In DNA form, the CDR3 reads TGTGCCAGCAGTTTCCCCGACAGGGGACGTGTTGGAGAGACCCAGTACTTC. The encoded protein is CASSFPDRGRVGETQYF.

In regard to this clonotype: One end of the junction fails to match germline, which may point to a read error. V usage is TRBV20-1 and J usage is TRBJ2-7; 7 nucleotides align to TRBD1. This CDR3 has 12 amino acids. Germline V gene data show CDR1 as DFQATT and CDR2 as SNEGSKA (reference sequence). In DNA form, the CDR3 reads TGCAGTACTAGGGACAGCTCCTACGAGCAGTACTTC. Translation gives CSTRDSSYEQYF.

This clonotype was seen a handful of times. This sequence joins TRBV6-2 or TRBV6-3 and TRBJ2-7; weak D call: TRBD1 (6 bases). The end of the DNA fits TRBJ2-5 better, so the J call may be wrong. CDR3 length: 15 amino acids. Germline V gives CDR1 MNHEY, CDR2 SVGEGT. CDR3 nucleotide sequence: TGTGCCAGCAGTTACTCCAAGACAGGACAAGAGACCCAGTACTTC. Translated, it gives CASSYSKTGQETQYF.

This clonotype appeared a few times. The junction differs from germline at one of its ends, possibly a read error. The J gene is TRBJ2-2, the V gene TRBV7-7, with D perhaps matching TRBD2 (5 bases). Germline V gene sequence: CDR1 SSHAT, CDR2 FNYEAQ (reference sequence). This CDR3 is built from 15 residues. The CDR3 DNA reads TGTGCTAGCAGCTTATTGGGGAGAAACACCGGGGAGCTGTTTTTT. Translating gives CASSLLGRNTGELFF. The complete variable domain, with remaining parts taken from reference TRBV7-7 and TRBJ2-2, reads GAGVSQSPRYKVTKRGQDVTLRCDPISSHATLYWYQQALGQGPEFLTYFNYEAQPDKSGLPSDRFSAERPEGSISTLTIQRTEQRDSAMYRCASSLLGRNTGELFFGEGSRLTVL.

The gene calls are TRBV12-3 or TRBV12-4 and TRBJ2-7; D not certain. CDR3 length: 14 residues. Trimming shortened V by 1 base and J by 2 bases, and 9 bases separated the two germline ends. The DNA of the CDR3 is TGTGCCAGCAGTTTAGTCACAGAACCCTACGAGCAGTACTTC. It codes for CASSLVTEPYEQYF.

This clonotype turned up a few times. This chain connects TRBV20-1 to TRBJ1-5; maybe TRBD1 (6 bases). Germline V gene data show CDR1 as DFQATT and CDR2 as SNEGSKA (reference sequence). This CDR3 spans 13 amino acids. Between the trimmed V and J ends, which lost 3 bases and 5 bases, there was a span of 11 bases. The CDR3, as DNA: TGCAGTGCTAGTGGGGGCTTTGATCAGCCCCAGCATTTT. Protein sequence: CSASGGFDQPQHF.

This clonotype showed up just a few times. The J gene is TRBJ1-5, the V gene TRBV20-1; D is ambiguous. Germline-derived CDR1 and CDR2 are DFQATT and SNEGSKA (reference sequence). The CDR3 is 14 residues long. The V and J ends lost 3 bases and 5 bases respectively, with 14 bases between them. This CDR3 is CSASLAGRDQPQHF. For the CDR3, the DNA is TGCAGTGCTAGTTTGGCGGGGAGGGATCAGCCCCAGCATTTT.

The CDR3 DNA follows: TGCAGTGCAACCGGGCCCCGGGGGAACGAGCAGTACTTC. Translated, it gives CSATGPRGNEQYF. This sequence joins TRBV20-1 and TRBJ2-7, with a weak D call TRBD2 (6 bases). Deletions cut 6 bases from V and 5 bases from J, with 17 bases between. CDR1 DFQATT and CDR2 SNEGSKA come from the germline V gene (reference sequence). This CDR3 comprises 13 residues.

The chain couples TRBV6-6 to TRBJ1-6; D call uncertain. The V gene's germline CDR1 is MNHNY and CDR2 SVGAGI (reference sequence). With 0 bases removed from V and 9 bases from J, the gap between germline ends came to 18 bases. This CDR3 spans 17 amino acids. The DNA for the CDR3 is TGTGCCAGCAGTTACTCTCTACCAGGCGATAGAGGTTCACCCCTCCACTTT. This sequence encodes CASSYSLPGDRGSPLHF.

The chain employs TRBV15 and TRBJ2-1; 9 nucleotides align to TRBD2. Germline CDR1 is LNHNV and CDR2 is YYDKDF (reference sequence). This CDR3 has 17 residues. Germline trimming cut 0 bases from V and 3 bases from J; bases unmatched to any gene: 6. The CDR3 DNA is TGTGCCACCAGCAGAGATATAGCGGGGGACCTCTACAATGAGCAGTTCTTC. Translation gives CATSRDIAGDLYNEQFF. Complete variable domain (other parts from reference TRBV15 and TRBJ2-1): DAMVIQNPRYQVTQFGKPVTLSCSQTLNHNVMYWYQQKSSQAPKLLFHYYDKDFNNEADTPDNFQSRRPNTSFCFLDIRSPGLGDTAMYLCATSRDIAGDLYNEQFFGPGTRLTVL.